This T cell receptor (beta chain) stems from a study of T cells after yellow fever vaccination. Study as a whole: SMART-Seq v4 Ultra Low Input prepared libraries from low-cell fractions. Study conclusions and caveats: Shared CD4/CD8 clonotypes were a small share, likely from convergent recombination. Detected again after the booster were most primary-vaccination clones, at roughly 95% CD4 and about 89% CD8.

As TCR cDNA was made by 5'RACE template switching, a universal primer site and UMIs were added. TCRdb redid the calling of the 5' RACE reads with MiXCR, one entry per CDR3 protein. The sample has just under 600,000 distinct CDR3 sequences; roughly 14% are singletons. This clonotype has ten or more counts. The antigen is unknown. The germline CDR1 and CDR2 sequences are SGHRS and YFSETQ. The V and J ends lost 3 bases and 4 bases respectively, with 10 bases between them. The CDR3 sequence is 13 residues long. Sequenced material: PBMCs, taken on the day of the yellow fever booster vaccination. The V call is TRBV5-1, the J call TRBJ2-5; no clear D. This receptor was identified in a man aged 25-45 years who received the YFV17D yellow fever vaccine. The CDR3 is CASSSENIETQYF. CDR3 DNA: TGCGCCAGCAGCTCGGAGAACATAGAGACCCAGTACTTC.